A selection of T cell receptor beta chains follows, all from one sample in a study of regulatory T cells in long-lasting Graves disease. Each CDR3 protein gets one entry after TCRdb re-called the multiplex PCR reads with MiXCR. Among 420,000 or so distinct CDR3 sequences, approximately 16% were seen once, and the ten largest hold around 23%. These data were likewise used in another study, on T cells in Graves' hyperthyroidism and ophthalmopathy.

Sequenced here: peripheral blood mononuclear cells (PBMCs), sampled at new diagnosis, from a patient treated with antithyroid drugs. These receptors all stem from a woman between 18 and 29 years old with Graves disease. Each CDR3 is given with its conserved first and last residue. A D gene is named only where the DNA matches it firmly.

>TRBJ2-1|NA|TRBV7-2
CASSLQQNEQFF
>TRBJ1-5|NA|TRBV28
CASSLQHPQPQHF
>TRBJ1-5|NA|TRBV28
CASSSGLIIPQHF
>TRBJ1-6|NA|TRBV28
CASSLHSGGGSNSPLHF
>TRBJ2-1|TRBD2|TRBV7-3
CASSLPTSGSISHEQFF
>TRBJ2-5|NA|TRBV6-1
CASSRTGTVYQETQYF
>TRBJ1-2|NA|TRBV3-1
CASSQDGGYGYTF
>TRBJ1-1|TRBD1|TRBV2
CASSRGREGTGHTEAFF
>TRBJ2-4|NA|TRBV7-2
CASSPATPGVKNIQYF
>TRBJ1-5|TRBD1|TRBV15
CATSRAYPGTGNSGGDQPQHF
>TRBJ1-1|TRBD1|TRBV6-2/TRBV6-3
CASSRQGLTEAFF
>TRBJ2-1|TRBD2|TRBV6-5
CASSYSGLAGPVGEQFF